The text below deals with one T cell receptor beta chain. Antigen unknown. The data belong to a study of tumor-infiltrating lymphocytes in localized non-small cell lung cancer. Overall study context: The cohort mixed smokers and never-smokers, several histologies, and some post-neoadjuvant-chemotherapy samples. Tumor tissue and non-adjacent uninvolved lung came from each patient.

Study-wide results and caveats: Immunotypes IM1 and IM2 had similar TCR-derived T-cell fractions. Different pieces of the same tissue went to different assays, confounding technical variation with intratumor heterogeneity.

Sequencing was performed with immunoSEQ multiplex PCR; in TCRdb, only in-frame clones are kept and a portion is missing. The sample holds around 13,000 clones, 75% to 90% seen once. This CDR3 has 16 amino acids. CDR1 MNHNS and CDR2 SASEGT come from the germline V gene. V was cut by 2 bases and J by 4 bases, with 14 bases left in between. V gene TRBV6-1 combines with J gene TRBJ2-2; no reliable D call. Specimen: uninvolved lung tissue not adjacent to the tumor. The receptor was isolated from a human donor with non-small cell lung cancer. In DNA, the CDR3 is TGTGCCAGCAGTGAAACGGTTGCGAACCCCACCGGGGAGCTGTTTTTT. This codes for CASSETVANPTGELFF.